This section outlines one TCR beta chain sequence together with its context. Method: immunoSEQ multiplex PCR; TCRdb's copy keeps in-frame clones and lacks some. The table includes about 490,000 clones, about 80% detected once. The sample is drawn from a study of shared clonotypes between healthy human individuals. Trimming cost V 5 bases and J 1 base, with 6 bases left between them. Per germline, CDR1 SGHVS and CDR2 FQNEAQ. This CDR3 has 12 amino acids. The chain recombines TRBV7-8 with TRBJ2-7; D remains ambiguous. Sequencing input: PBMCs. The sequence came from a woman in her 40s in good health. Some clones in this sample may be carry-over from other donors' samples. The CDR3 loop reads CASSTYSYEQYF. DNA for the CDR3: TGTGCCAGCAGCACATATTCCTACGAGCAGTACTTC.